This is a list of T cell receptor beta chains from one sample in a study of T-cell memory formation after mild COVID-19. TCRdb reprocessed the 5' RACE reads via MiXCR and lists one record per CDR3 protein. The sample carries 450,000 to 700,000 distinct CDR3 sequences, 15% to 20% recorded once. The sequencing sample was made of PBMCs or a T cell subset sorted from them (not recorded which). The receptors were gathered from an adult woman who had mild COVID-19 (a few samples of this study predate the infection). Cell type and time point are not known. Both conserved end residues are part of each CDR3. A D gene is named only where the DNA matches it firmly. Size is omitted from some rows. Given values are once, few, many or a class for expanded clones.

clone_size	v_call	d_call	j_call	cdr3_nt	cdr3_aa
few	TRBV15	-	TRBJ1-2	TGTGCCACCAGCAGAGATCTGGCCGGCCACTATGGCTACACCTTC	CATSRDLAGHYGYTF
-	TRBV12-3/TRBV12-4	-	TRBJ2-7	TGTGCCAGCAGTTTAGTCGGGGAAGCCTACGAGCAGTACTTC	CASSLVGEAYEQYF
few	TRBV13	-	TRBJ2-3	TGTGCCAGCAGTAGTGACTCGGGGACAGATACGCAGTATTTT	CASSSDSGTDTQYF
-	TRBV12-3/TRBV12-4	TRBD2	TRBJ2-7	TGTGCCAGCAGTTCCCGGACTAGCGGCCTCTACGAGCAGTACTTC	CASSSRTSGLYEQYF
-	TRBV20-1	TRBD1	TRBJ1-1	TGCAGTGCTACTCCAGGACAGGCTATGAACACTGAAGCTTTCTTT	CSATPGQAMNTEAFF
-	TRBV20-1	TRBD2	TRBJ2-5	TGCAGTGCTAGAGATTCCTCTCGGACTAGCGGGGAGACCCAGTACTTC	CSARDSSRTSGETQYF
few	TRBV12-3/TRBV12-4	-	TRBJ2-2	TGTGCCAGCAGTTTAGAGGCCAAGCGGCTGTTTTTT	CASSLEAKRLFF
many	TRBV7-9	-	TRBJ2-2	TGTGCCAGCAGCTCCAGGCGAGGGGCGGACACCGGGGAGCTGTTTTTT	CASSSRRGADTGELFF
-	TRBV7-2	TRBD2	TRBJ2-4	TGTGCCAGCATAGAGGCTCGGGAGGGCCTCCACATTCAGTACTTC	CASIEAREGLHIQYF
-	TRBV7-8	-	TRBJ1-5	TGTGCCAGCAGCTTAGACAGGGTTAGCAATCAGCCCCAGCATTTT	CASSLDRVSNQPQHF
few	TRBV5-1	-	TRBJ1-4	TGCGCCAGCAGCCCCACAGTGGGAATCGGAAAAAAACTGTTTTTT	CASSPTVGIGKKLFF
-	TRBV4-2	-	TRBJ1-2	TGTGCCAGCAGCCAAGATATCCCTAACTATGGCTACACCTTC	CASSQDIPNYGYTF
few	TRBV6-5	TRBD2	TRBJ2-1	TGTGCCACCCTGGGTCTAGCGGGGGGAAGCTCCTACAATGAGCAGTTCTTC	CATLGLAGGSSYNEQFF
-	TRBV12-3/TRBV12-4	-	TRBJ1-6	TGTGCCAGCAGCTTGGTGCCCCCTCGACAGGCCTTTAATTCATCCCTCCACTTT	CASSLVPPRQAFNSSLHF
-	TRBV30	-	TRBJ1-1	TGTGCCTCCCAATTACAGGGAAGGGGCACTGAAGCTTTCTTT	CASQLQGRGTEAFF
-	TRBV10-3	-	TRBJ1-5	TGTGCCATCAGTGAGTCGGGCAAGGGGTGGAATCAGCCCCAGCATTTT	CAISESGKGWNQPQHF
few	TRBV23-1	TRBD2	TRBJ2-1	TGCGCCAGCAGGACTAGCGGGAGCAATGAGCAGTTCTTC	CASRTSGSNEQFF
-	TRBV10-3	-	TRBJ1-3	TGTGCCATCAGGCTACCGACAGGTACCGGAAACACCATATATTTT	CAIRLPTGTGNTIYF
few	TRBV6-5	-	TRBJ2-2	TGTGCCAGCAGTTTGAGGCGTGACGGGGAGCTGTTTTTT	CASSLRRDGELFF
-	TRBV13	-	TRBJ2-3	TGTGCCAGCAGCTCTAGGGACATTGGGACAGATACGCAGTATTTT	CASSSRDIGTDTQYF
-	TRBV12-3/TRBV12-4	TRBD1	TRBJ1-2	TGTGCCAGCAGCCTAGACAGGGACAGTGTCTATGGCTACACCTTC	CASSLDRDSVYGYTF
few	TRBV20-1	-	TRBJ2-7	TGCAGTGCTAGGCGGGCAGGGTTGGGTTACGAGCAGTACTTC	CSARRAGLGYEQYF
-	TRBV6-5	TRBD1	TRBJ2-7	TGTGCCAGCAGCCGACTCCGGACAGGGGCGCCTTTGGAGCAGTACTTC	CASSRLRTGAPLEQYF
few	TRBV9	-	TRBJ1-1	TGTGCCAGCAGCCCGGGACACATGAACACTGAAGCTTTCTTT	CASSPGHMNTEAFF
-	TRBV11-3	TRBD2	TRBJ2-1	TGTGCCAGCAGCTCCCGGACTAGCGGGACCCTCTTC	CASSSRTSGTLF
many	TRBV27	-	TRBJ2-1	TGTGCCAGCAGTTTAGTGGGCTCCTACAATGAGCAGTTCTTC	CASSLVGSYNEQFF
few	TRBV5-1	TRBD2	TRBJ2-2	TGCGCCAGCAGCTTGTATAGCGGGGGCTATCGCACCGGGGAGCTGTTTTTT	CASSLYSGGYRTGELFF